This T cell receptor beta chain came from a study of blood T cell repertoires in COVID-19. Across the study: Some COVID-19 samples were acute and others convalescent; all came from the United States, Italy and Spain. PBMCs, B-cell-depleted T cells, or T cells were the source of the cDNA or gDNA that made up the material.

Germline V gene sequence: CDR1 LGHNA, CDR2 YNFKEQ. V gave up 1 base and J gave up 2 bases; unmatched junction bases: 0. There are 14 residues in the CDR3. As handled by the study authors: Estimation of nucleated cell counts was performed using reference gene primer amplification. The protocol was immunoSEQ multiplex PCR, while the TCRdb copy is restricted to in-frame clones and leaves out a portion. V and J calls and clone size come straight from that table; D and trimming were deduced from the DNA. Of about 45,000 clones in the sample, about nine tenths were seen once. Sequencing was performed on peripheral blood. The chain employs TRBV4-2 and TRBJ2-5; 8 bases align to TRBD2. The sequence was obtained from a human donor in a cohort sampled during active COVID-19. The chain's CDR3 is CASSQGGGQETQYF. The CDR3 nucleotides read TGTGCCAGCAGCCAAGGCGGGGGGCAAGAGACCCAGTACTTC.